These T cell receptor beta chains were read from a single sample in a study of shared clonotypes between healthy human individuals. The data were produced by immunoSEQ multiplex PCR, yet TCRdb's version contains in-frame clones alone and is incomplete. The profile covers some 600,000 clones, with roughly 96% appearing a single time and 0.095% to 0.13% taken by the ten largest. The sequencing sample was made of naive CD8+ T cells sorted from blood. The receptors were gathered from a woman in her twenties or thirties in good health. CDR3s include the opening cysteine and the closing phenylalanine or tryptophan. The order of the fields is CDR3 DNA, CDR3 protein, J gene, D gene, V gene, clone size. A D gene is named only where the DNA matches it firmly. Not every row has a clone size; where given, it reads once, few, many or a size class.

DNA: TGTGCCAGCACCATGACTAGCGGGACGACTGAGCAGTTCTTC; CDR3: CASTMTSGTTEQFF; J: TRBJ2-1; D: TRBD2; V: TRBV6-5; size: NA
DNA: TGTGCCAGCAGTCCGGGACTAGCGGCTAGCACAGATACGCAGTATTTT; CDR3: CASSPGLAASTDTQYF; J: TRBJ2-3; D: TRBD2; V: TRBV28; size: NA
DNA: TGTGCCAGCAGCTTAGTCCAGGTCCAGCGGGACGCGAACACCGGGGAGCTGTTTTTT; CDR3: CASSLVQVQRDANTGELFF; J: TRBJ2-2; D: TRBD2; V: TRBV7-8; size: NA
DNA: TGTGCCAGCAGCCCGGAGGGAGGGTTCGAGCAGTACTTC; CDR3: CASSPEGGFEQYF; J: TRBJ2-7; D: TRBD2; V: TRBV7-9; size: NA
DNA: TGTGCCAGCGGTCCTAATGAGCAGTTCTTC; CDR3: CASGPNEQFF; J: TRBJ2-1; D: NA; V: TRBV2; size: NA
DNA: TGTGCCAGCAGCAAGACAGGGGGCACAGATACGCAGTATTTT; CDR3: CASSKTGGTDTQYF; J: TRBJ2-3; D: TRBD1; V: TRBV13; size: once
DNA: TGTGCCAGCATGGAGGACTCAAACACCGGGGAGCTGTTTTTT; CDR3: CASMEDSNTGELFF; J: TRBJ2-2; D: NA; V: TRBV28; size: NA
DNA: TGTGCCAGCAGCGGGGGACAGGGTATCCCCGGGGAGCTGTTTTTT; CDR3: CASSGGQGIPGELFF; J: TRBJ2-2; D: TRBD1; V: TRBV9; size: NA
DNA: TGTGCCAGCAGTGATGATAAGGAGGAGGGAACCCTTTACCAGCCCCAGCATTTT; CDR3: CASSDDKEEGTLYQPQHF; J: TRBJ1-5; D: NA; V: TRBV2; size: NA
DNA: TGCAGCGTCGCCGGGGATCACTCTGGAAACACCATATATTTT; CDR3: CSVAGDHSGNTIYF; J: TRBJ1-3; D: NA; V: TRBV29-1; size: NA
DNA: TGCGCCATCCTCGGACGCCTTTTC; CDR3: CAILGRLF; J: TRBJ2-7; D: NA; V: TRBV10-1; size: NA
DNA: TGTGCCAGCAGTTTATCGGCATACAATGAGCAGTTCTTC; CDR3: CASSLSAYNEQFF; J: TRBJ2-1; D: NA; V: TRBV27; size: NA
DNA: TGTGCCAGCAGTTACCTGACCCGGGGGGGTTCCTACGAGCAGTACTTC; CDR3: CASSYLTRGGSYEQYF; J: TRBJ2-7; D: TRBD2; V: TRBV27; size: NA
DNA: TGCAGCGTTGTCGCGCTCGGGGTCACCTACGAGCAGTACTTC; CDR3: CSVVALGVTYEQYF; J: TRBJ2-7; D: NA; V: TRBV29-1; size: NA
DNA: TGTGCCAGCAGTTACTCGGAGGCAGGGCACTATGGCTACACCTTC; CDR3: CASSYSEAGHYGYTF; J: TRBJ1-2; D: NA; V: TRBV6-5; size: NA
DNA: TGTGCCAGCAGTCGGGGGCGGCTTAGGGGTCCCAATGAGCAGTTCTTC; CDR3: CASSRGRLRGPNEQFF; J: TRBJ2-1; D: NA; V: TRBV25-1; size: NA
DNA: TGTGCCAGCAGCGGGGCAGCCCACAATGAGCAGTTCTTC; CDR3: CASSGAAHNEQFF; J: TRBJ2-1; D: NA; V: TRBV11-1; size: NA
DNA: TGTGCCAGCAGTGTCCCGGGACTAGCGGATACGCAGTATTTT; CDR3: CASSVPGLADTQYF; J: TRBJ2-3; D: TRBD2; V: TRBV27; size: NA
DNA: TGTGCCTCGATGGATGGGGGTGAAAAACTGTTTTTT; CDR3: CASMDGGEKLFF; J: TRBJ1-4; D: NA; V: TRBV6-5; size: NA
DNA: TGTGCCAGCAGTGAAAGGGGACGGAGCAATCAGCCCCAGCATTTT; CDR3: CASSERGRSNQPQHF; J: TRBJ1-5; D: NA; V: TRBV2; size: NA
DNA: TGTGCCAGCAGTAAACTAGCGCCCTACTACGAGCAGTACTTC; CDR3: CASSKLAPYYEQYF; J: TRBJ2-7; D: TRBD2; V: TRBV27; size: NA
DNA: TGCGCCAGCAGCCAAGATATTACCCGACCGAACACTGAAGCTTTCTTT; CDR3: CASSQDITRPNTEAFF; J: TRBJ1-1; D: NA; V: TRBV4-1; size: NA
DNA: TGTGCCAGCAGTTTTTTTAGCAGCACCGGGGAGCTGTTTTTT; CDR3: CASSFFSSTGELFF; J: TRBJ2-2; D: NA; V: TRBV27; size: NA
DNA: TGTGCCAGCTCCCCCCCGGGACTAGCACGGACCGGGGAGCTGTTTTTT; CDR3: CASSPPGLARTGELFF; J: TRBJ2-2; D: TRBD2; V: TRBV6-6; size: NA
DNA: TGCGCCAGCAGCTTGGTAGCGCCAGGTAGTAATGAGCAGTTCTTC; CDR3: CASSLVAPGSNEQFF; J: TRBJ2-1; D: NA; V: TRBV5-1; size: NA
DNA: TGTGCCAGCAGTTTACTAAAGGGTGAGAAGGCAAATGAGCAGTTCTTC; CDR3: CASSLLKGEKANEQFF; J: TRBJ2-1; D: NA; V: TRBV27; size: NA
DNA: TGTGCCAGCAGTCCGTCACAGGGGGTTGTCGCCTACGAGCAGTACTTC; CDR3: CASSPSQGVVAYEQYF; J: TRBJ2-7; D: TRBD1; V: TRBV27; size: NA
DNA: TGTGCCAGCAGCTTCGGGACAGGGAACTATGGCTACACCTTC; CDR3: CASSFGTGNYGYTF; J: TRBJ1-2; D: TRBD1; V: TRBV5-6; size: NA
DNA: TGTGCCAGCAGTCGGGACAGGGAAGGATTGAACACTGAAGCTTTCTTT; CDR3: CASSRDREGLNTEAFF; J: TRBJ1-1; D: TRBD1; V: TRBV27; size: NA
DNA: TGTGCCAGCAGCCGGGTAGTGGGAGGTTTGGGGGCCAACGTCCTGACTTTC; CDR3: CASSRVVGGLGANVLTF; J: TRBJ2-6; D: NA; V: TRBV5-4; size: NA
DNA: TGTGCCAGCAGCTTAAGTAGCGCCCCGGGACCCGCATCCTATGAGCAGTTCTTC; CDR3: CASSLSSAPGPASYEQFF; J: TRBJ2-1; D: NA; V: TRBV7-6; size: NA
DNA: TGTGCCAGTACTGCCGGACAGGGGCCAAATCAGCCCCAGCATTTT; CDR3: CASTAGQGPNQPQHF; J: TRBJ1-5; D: TRBD1; V: TRBV19; size: NA
DNA: TGTGCCAGTAGTATAGATCAGGGGCGGGGAGTTACCCAGTACTTC; CDR3: CASSIDQGRGVTQYF; J: TRBJ2-5; D: NA; V: TRBV19; size: once
DNA: TGTGCCAGCAGCTTAGGCCATAACAATGAGCAGTTCTTC; CDR3: CASSLGHNNEQFF; J: TRBJ2-1; D: NA; V: TRBV7-7; size: NA
DNA: TGTGCCAGCAGCAGGACAGGGGAGGGTTACACAGATACGCAGTATTTT; CDR3: CASSRTGEGYTDTQYF; J: TRBJ2-3; D: TRBD1; V: TRBV5-6; size: NA
DNA: TGTGCCAGCAGCCACTTCAGGGAAATCCGCACAGATACGCAGTATTTT; CDR3: CASSHFREIRTDTQYF; J: TRBJ2-3; D: NA; V: TRBV4-2; size: NA
DNA: TGTGCCAGCAGCTTAGACGGCTACAATGAGCAGTTCTTC; CDR3: CASSLDGYNEQFF; J: TRBJ2-1; D: NA; V: TRBV11-2; size: NA
DNA: TGTGCCAGCAAGTTTCGCGAGGGAATGGGAGAGCAGTACTTC; CDR3: CASKFREGMGEQYF; J: TRBJ2-7; D: NA; V: TRBV5-4; size: once
DNA: TGTGCCAGCAGTTTGGAGGGATACGGTTACACTCAGCCCCAGCATTTT; CDR3: CASSLEGYGYTQPQHF; J: TRBJ1-5; D: NA; V: TRBV28; size: NA
DNA: TGTGCCAGCAGCTTGTACGTACACTACAATGAGCAGTTCTTC; CDR3: CASSLYVHYNEQFF; J: TRBJ2-1; D: NA; V: TRBV5-6; size: NA
DNA: TGCGCCAGCAGCCAAGATTCCGGCCCGGGACTAGTAACCTACGAGCAGTACTTC; CDR3: CASSQDSGPGLVTYEQYF; J: TRBJ2-7; D: TRBD2; V: TRBV4-1; size: once
DNA: TGTGCCAGCAGTCTCGGACACGATAGCTCCTACGAGCAGTACTTC; CDR3: CASSLGHDSSYEQYF; J: TRBJ2-7; D: NA; V: TRBV28; size: NA
DNA: TGTGCCAGCAACTCGGGACTAGGGTTCAATGAGCAGTTCTTC; CDR3: CASNSGLGFNEQFF; J: TRBJ2-1; D: TRBD2; V: TRBV19; size: NA
DNA: TGCGCCAGCAGCTTGAACGGGGATGGCGCATACAATGAGCAGTTCTTC; CDR3: CASSLNGDGAYNEQFF; J: TRBJ2-1; D: NA; V: TRBV5-1; size: NA
DNA: TGTGCCAGCTCCCAGGGCAGGTTACACACCTACGAGCAGTACTTC; CDR3: CASSQGRLHTYEQYF; J: TRBJ2-7; D: NA; V: TRBV6-1; size: NA
DNA: TGTGCCAGCAGGCAAATAACAGGGGGCAGGTACGAGCAGTACTTC; CDR3: CASRQITGGRYEQYF; J: TRBJ2-7; D: TRBD1; V: TRBV28; size: NA
DNA: TGTGCCAGCAGTCAAATTCTAGCGGGAGGGTCCAATGAGCAGTTCTTC; CDR3: CASSQILAGGSNEQFF; J: TRBJ2-1; D: TRBD2; V: TRBV27; size: NA
DNA: TGTGCCAGCAGTCCCCCCTTAGGGGGGGCCAATATCTACGAGCAGTACTTC; CDR3: CASSPPLGGANIYEQYF; J: TRBJ2-7; D: NA; V: TRBV28; size: NA
DNA: TGCAGTGCGGAGGGGGGCTATGGCTACACCTTC; CDR3: CSAEGGYGYTF; J: TRBJ1-2; D: NA; V: TRBV20-1; size: NA